Sequencing of this T cell receptor beta chain was carried out in a study of CD8 T cells in Susac syndrome. After extraction with the RNeasy kit, roughly 0.45 to 1 ug of the RNA was reverse transcribed using random hexamers. It was immunoSEQ multiplex PCR that amplified TCR beta CDR3 across 54 Vbeta and 13 Jbeta. TCRdb used MiXCR to reprocess the immunoSEQ multiplex PCR reads, holding one entry per CDR3 protein. The table lists about 130,000 distinct CDR3 sequences, about 95% of them singletons, with approximately 0.12% in the top ten. Healthy donors were controls matched for age and sex. This clonotype showed up just once. V shed 0 bases and J 10 bases; nucleotides not matched to a gene: 12. This CDR3 contains 14 residues. The V gene's germline CDR1 is DFQATT and CDR2 SNEGSKA (reference sequence).

This clonotype was obtained from a human donor in good health. The chain uses TRBV20-1 and TRBJ2-7; 7 nucleotides align to TRBD2. The material sequenced was CD4+ T cells from PBMCs. CDR3: CSARDWGDYQLQYF. CDR3 nucleotide sequence: TGCAGTGCTAGAGATTGGGGGGACTACCAACTACAGTACTTC.